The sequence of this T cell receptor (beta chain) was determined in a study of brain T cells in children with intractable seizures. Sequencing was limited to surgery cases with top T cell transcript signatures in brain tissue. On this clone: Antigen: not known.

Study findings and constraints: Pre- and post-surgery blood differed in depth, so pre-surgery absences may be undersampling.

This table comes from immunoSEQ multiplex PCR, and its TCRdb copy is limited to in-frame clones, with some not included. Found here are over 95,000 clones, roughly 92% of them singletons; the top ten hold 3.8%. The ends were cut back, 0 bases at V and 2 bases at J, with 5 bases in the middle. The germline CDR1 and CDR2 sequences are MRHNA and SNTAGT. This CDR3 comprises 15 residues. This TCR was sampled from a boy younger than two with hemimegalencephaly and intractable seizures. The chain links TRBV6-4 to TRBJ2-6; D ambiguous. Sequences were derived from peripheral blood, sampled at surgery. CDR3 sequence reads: CASSDSVTGANVLTF. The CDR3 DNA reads TGTGCCAGCAGTGACTCAGTCACTGGGGCCAACGTCCTGACTTTC.